The clone carrying this T cell receptor beta chain has more than one count but fewer than ten. Its matching antigen is unknown. This specimen comes from a study of naive and memory T cell subsets. General study results and limits: Possibly reflecting memory cells re-expressing CD45RA, a few larger clonotypes occurred in naive repertoires, especially CD8.

Two oligonucleotides, mixed equimolar, formed the beta constant-region primer covering TRBC1 and TRBC2. Nested alpha and beta constant-region primers with the SP2 primer drove four PCR rounds on ligated cDNA. In TCRdb, the UMI-ligation and nested PCR reads were re-called with MiXCR into one record per CDR3 protein. The sample comprises 150,000 or so distinct CDR3 sequences, roughly 20% of which are singletons, and roughly 0.1% rests with the top ten. Trimming cost V 5 bases and J 6 bases, with 17 bases left between them. Looked up from germline, CDR1 is DFQATT and CDR2 is SNEGSKA (reference sequence). The CDR3 is made up of 13 amino acids.

Sequenced input: naive CD4+ T cells from blood. The origin of this receptor is a human donor in good health. The chain has TRBV20-1 and TRBJ2-7; possible D gene TRBD1, 6 bases. CDR3 nucleotide sequence: TGCAGTGCTCTGCTGGGGGCCCCCCCCGAGCAGTACTTC. Its translation is CSALLGAPPEQYF.